What follows are 7 T cell receptor beta chains derived from one specimen sequenced in a study of CD8+ T cells in alopecia areata. The treatment here: oral pan-JAK inhibitor, 5-10 mg twice daily. Isolated RNA was reverse transcribed into cDNA used as the sequencing template. TCRdb's table, derived via immunoSEQ multiplex PCR, lists solely in-frame clones and lacks some. The sample has over 250,000 clones; 45% to 70% are singletons. Here the sequenced sample was CD4+ T cells sorted from blood, taken around week 53, from a patient treated with tofacitinib. These receptors were collected from a human donor with alopecia areata.

The chain couples TRBV5-6 to TRBJ1-6; D is perhaps TRBD1 (5 bases). The CDR3 runs to 14 residues. V lost 2 bases, J lost 7 bases, and 10 bases lay in between. Germline loops: CDR1 SGHDT, CDR2 YYEEEE. CDR3 protein: CASSFAGDNSPLHF. The CDR3 DNA reads TGTGCCAGCAGCTTTGCGGGGGACAATTCACCCCTCCACTTT.

This rearrangement joins TRBV7-9 to TRBJ2-1, with 8 bases matching TRBD1. Per the germline V gene, CDR1 is SEHNR and CDR2 is FQNEAQ (reference sequence). The CDR3 is 13 amino acids. J was trimmed by 6 bases and V by 5 bases; bases with no gene match: 3. The chain's CDR3 is CASSPDRGNEQFF. For the CDR3, the DNA is TGTGCCAGCAGCCCCGACAGGGGCAATGAGCAGTTCTTC.

The chain combines TRBV7-3 with TRBJ2-3; D uncertain. Deletions cut 5 bases from V and 6 bases from J, with 15 bases between. Looked up from germline, CDR1 is SGHTA and CDR2 is FQGTGA. CDR3 length equals 14 residues. The DNA of the CDR3 is TGTGCCAGCAGCCCAACGACCCTGGCGGATACGCAGTATTTT. Protein sequence: CASSPTTLADTQYF.

This chain joins TRBV18 and TRBJ2-1; no clear D. This CDR3 comprises 14 residues. V was cut by 0 bases and J by 2 bases, with 5 bases left in between. Germline lookup yields CDR1 KGHSH and CDR2 LQKENI. The DNA of the CDR3 is TGTGCCAGCTCACCACCTCCCGCCTACAATGAGCAGTTCTTC. Its protein product is CASSPPPAYNEQFF.

This clone was recorded once. The chain employs TRBV6-5 and TRBJ2-5; 8 bases fit TRBD1. This CDR3 is 12 amino acids long. The V gene end was trimmed by 5 bases and the J gene end by 4 bases; junction bases not matched to a gene: 0. Per the germline V gene, CDR1 is MNHEY and CDR2 is SVGAGI. The CDR3 reads CASSQGAETQYF. The CDR3 nucleotides are TGTGCCAGCAGTCAGGGGGCAGAGACCCAGTACTTC.

The chain employs TRBV29-1 and TRBJ2-7; TRBD1 aligns across 8 bases. J was trimmed by 6 bases and V by 1 base; bases with no gene match: 8. The CDR3 loop spans 14 amino acids. Germline loops: CDR1 SQVTM, CDR2 ANQGSEA. CDR3 nucleotide sequence: TGCAGCGTTGAAGGACAGGGGAAGGTCGGCGAGCAGTACTTC. Amino acid sequence: CSVEGQGKVGEQYF.

V and J are TRBV7-3 and TRBJ2-2; a weak D match, TRBD1 (5 bases). Looked up from germline, CDR1 is SGHTA and CDR2 is FQGTGA. Deletions cut 5 bases from V and 3 bases from J, with 10 bases between. The CDR3 extends over 14 amino acids. CDR3 sequence: CASSPGIYTGELFF. The CDR3 coding sequence is TGTGCCAGCAGCCCAGGGATTTACACCGGGGAGCTGTTTTTT.